This T cell receptor beta chain was recovered during a study of blood T cell repertoires in COVID-19 (dated by TCRdb to the early 2020s). Some background on the complete study: Collaborator samples came from the United States, Italy and Spain and covered acute and convalescent phases of COVID-19. Subjects who had been exposed to COVID-19, were actively infected with it, or had recovered from it provided the deeply sampled blood TCRbeta repertoires that made up the dataset. The repertoires were released in a freely available public database intended as a resource for research on the immune response to SARS-CoV-2. The samples were drawn from the first 160 participants of the ongoing ImmuneRACE study and from 1,254 subjects provided by 6 global collaborators. The material from the prospective study consisted of cDNA or gDNA derived from T cells, B-cell-depleted T cells, or PBMCs. Where available, HLA class I and class II types were taken from metadata supplied by the sample provider and were not determined by assay-based typing. Nearly every sample came with metadata listing a de-identified subject ID, COVID-19 status, age in years and sex.

Broader findings and caveats from the paper: The quantity of clinical and demographic metadata differed by source and by participant and was supplied without curation.

Each collaborating institution followed its own protocols to collect whole blood in K2EDTA tubes. Collaborator samples were shipped for TCRbeta analysis as frozen whole blood, isolated PBMCs, or DNA extracted from either sample type. TCRbeta CDR3 regions were amplified from genomic DNA using the immunoSEQ Assay, a bias-controlled multiplex PCR. Turning to the authors' computational methods: Nucleated cell counts per sample were estimated from amplification of reference gene primers within the assay. To quantify the absolute abundance of each unique TCRbeta CDR3 rearrangement, sequence reads were collapsed and filtered. Productive Simpson clonality was computed per sample as the square root of Simpson's diversity index over productive rearrangements. TCRdb limited this immuneACCESS table to in-frame rearrangements with V and J called. A share of clones is missing; checked studies link under half to unresolved V genes, and the rest is unexplained. D and trimming come from the DNA, and the V and J calls and clone size come from that table. A total of 390,000 or so clones appear in this sample, 75% to 90% of them only once. The ten largest clones capture around 1.4% of the sample.

A note on this clone: Its antigen remains unidentified. Base qualities are not at hand, and no much larger clone is one base apart.

The TCR comes from a woman aged 30 to 39 with active or convalescent COVID-19. The specimen was peripheral blood.

The CDR3 in this case is CASSPEVLAATYEQYF. The DNA is TGTGCCAGCAGCCCAGAGGTCCTAGCGGCCACCTACGAGCAGTACTTC. The receptor chain draws on TRBV7-9 and TRBJ2-7, with 7 middle bases fitting TRBD2. The germline V gene (reference sequence) gives CDR1 as SEHNR and CDR2 as FQNEAQ. The germline V and J ends show losses of 5 bases and 2 bases respectively, and no gene match explains 12 bases of the junction. From the cysteine up to the phenylalanine, the CDR3 has a length of 16 residues. Of the read, only the CDR3 DNA is kept; its 48 bases are in frame from base 1.